The next 2 T cell receptor beta chains were all read from a single sample in a study of beta chain features in type 1 diabetes. The study's findings and limits: Type 1 diabetes patients had moderately but significantly shorter TCRB CDR3s in all four CD4+ subsets.

For these receptors, no antigen is known. Sequenced material consisted of expressed TCRB transcripts (all of the isolated RNA was reverse transcribed). The protocol was immunoSEQ multiplex PCR, while the TCRdb copy is restricted to in-frame clones and leaves out a portion. The sample contains some 640,000 clones, over 11% of which appear only once. Sequencing used naive CD4+ T cells from blood. The origin of the receptors is a man younger than 35 with type 1 diabetes.

This clone has a handful of counts. The chain recombines TRBV7-2 with TRBJ2-1, with D possibly being TRBD2 (5 bases). V was shortened by 5 bases and J by 3 bases, with 14 bases between the two germline ends. The germline CDR1 and CDR2 sequences are SGHTA and FQGNSA. The CDR3 extends over 15 amino acids. This CDR3 reads CASSRPGGSYNEQFF. The CDR3 region has the DNA TGTGCCAGCAGCCGCCCCGGAGGCAGCTACAATGAGCAGTTCTTC. Full variable domain (outside the CDR3, taken from reference TRBV7-2 and TRBJ2-1): GAGVSQSPSNKVTEKGKDVELRCDPISGHTALYWYRQSLGQGLEFLIYFQGNSAPDKSGLPSDRFSAERTGGSVSTLTIQRTQQEDSAVYLCASSRPGGSYNEQFFGPGTRLTVL.

In this sample, this clone turned up a few times. The rearrangement joins TRBV5-1 to TRBJ2-5; D tentatively reads TRBD1 or TRBD2 (5 bases each). The CDR3 is made up of 15 amino acids. With 3 bases removed from V and 4 bases from J, the gap between germline ends came to 16 bases. CDR1 and CDR2 from the germline V gene are SGHRS and YFSETQ. The CDR3 region has the DNA TGCGCCAGCAGCTCGGGACGCCCAATGGGAGAGACCCAGTACTTC. This sequence encodes CASSSGRPMGETQYF. Supplemented by reference TRBV5-1 and TRBJ2-5, the full variable domain reads KAGVTQTPRYLIKTRGQQVTLSCSPISGHRSVSWYQQTPGQGLQFLFEYFSETQRNKGNFPGRFSGRQFSNSRSEMNVSTLELGDSALYLCASSSGRPMGETQYFGPGTRLLVL.